These T cell receptor beta chains were read from a single sample in a study of control samples from healthy donors and cancer patients. The method was immunoSEQ multiplex PCR; TCRdb's version includes in-frame clones alone and lacks a portion of them. The sample shows more than 10,000 clones, roughly 94% of them seen only once. Sequencing input: PBMCs. The origin of the receptors is a man between 65 and 85 years old with head and neck cancer. Both conserved end residues are part of each CDR3.

v_call,j_call,cdr3_aa
TRBV18,TRBJ1-3,CASSPRGTTGPSGNTIYF
TRBV18,TRBJ2-2,CASSPEETAANTGELFF
TRBV6-1,TRBJ1-4,CASSVNYGQGTLLLFF
TRBV5-8,TRBJ1-5,CASSLDGPNQPQHF
TRBV29-1,TRBJ1-2,CSVTTGYGYTF
TRBV28,TRBJ1-5,CASSLTTGVGNQPQHF
TRBV4-1,TRBJ2-5,CASSQSVQGARETQYF
TRBV5-1,TRBJ2-7,CASSLAPGGGQYF
TRBV10-3,TRBJ1-2,CAISDSPGGPTNYGYTF
TRBV7-8,TRBJ2-7,CASSLTFGGRTSYEQYF
TRBV6-5,TRBJ2-3,CASTGTSGGLTQYF
TRBV7-3,TRBJ2-3,CASSLTGGLRTDTQYF